Listed below are T cell receptor beta chains from one sample, sequenced in a study of shared clonotypes between healthy human individuals. TCRdb's copy holds only in-frame clones and misses some; the assay was immunoSEQ multiplex PCR. The sample has around 1.9 million clones, around 93% seen once. The sample comprised naive CD8+ T cells from PBMCs. The source is a man aged 18 to 29 in good health. Some clones in this sample may be carry-over from other donors' samples. Both conserved end residues are part of each CDR3. Each record gives: clone size, D gene, V gene, J gene, CDR3 DNA, CDR3 protein. The D gene is left open where the match is weak. Clone size is stated in some rows and not others, as once, few, many or a class when expanded.

>NA|TRBD1|TRBV28|TRBJ2-7
TGTGCCAGCAGTCCTCCCAAGGACAGGGAAGTAAGCTACGAGCAGTACTTC
CASSPPKDREVSYEQYF
>NA|TRBD1|TRBV5-1|TRBJ2-7
TGCGCCAGCAGTTGGACAGGGAACTACGAGCAGTACTTC
CASSWTGNYEQYF
>NA|TRBD2|TRBV27|TRBJ2-3
TGTGCCAGCAGTGCACTAGCGGGAGCGTTGTCAGATACGCAGTATTTT
CASSALAGALSDTQYF
>NA|TRBD1|TRBV7-9|TRBJ2-2
TGTGCCAGCAGCCAGGGACAGGGGGCGACCGGGGAGCTGTTTTTT
CASSQGQGATGELFF
>once|NA|TRBV21-1|TRBJ2-1
TGTGCCAGCAGCAAAGAGGGACAGGTAAGGGTCAATGAGCAGTTCTTC
CASSKEGQVRVNEQFF
>NA|NA|TRBV28|TRBJ1-5
TGTGGGGGGGGGCAGGTGGGCAATCAGCCCCAGCATTTT
CGGGQVGNQPQHF
>NA|TRBD1|TRBV4-2|TRBJ2-5
TGTGCCAGCAGCCAAGACCACGGGACAGGGCAAGAGCAGTACTTC
CASSQDHGTGQEQYF
>NA|TRBD1|TRBV28|TRBJ1-2
TGTGCCAGCAGCACAGACCAAAAAGGACAGGGGTATGGCTACACCTTC
CASSTDQKGQGYGYTF
>NA|NA|TRBV27|TRBJ2-7
TGTGCCAGCAGGGGGCTGAGGAGGGACGAGCAGTACTTC
CASRGLRRDEQYF
>NA|TRBD1|TRBV9|TRBJ2-3
TGTGCCAGCAGCCCCAAAGGTGGGGCAGGGACAGGGGGCTGGAATACGCAGTATTTT
CASSPKGGAGTGGWNTQYF
>once|NA|TRBV7-9|TRBJ2-7
TGTGCCAGCAGCTCGATGGACAGACAACCCTACGAGCAGTACTTC
CASSSMDRQPYEQYF
>NA|NA|TRBV4-2|TRBJ2-7
TGTGCCAGCAGCCAAGAGGGACGGACGGACTCCTCCTACGAGCAGTACTTC
CASSQEGRTDSSYEQYF
>NA|NA|TRBV7-9|TRBJ2-7
TGTGCCAGCGGGTCCTACGAGCAGTACTTC
CASGSYEQYF
>NA|TRBD2|TRBV7-9|TRBJ2-1
TGTGCCAGCAGCCCGACTAGCGGGAGAGACAATGAGCAGTTCTTC
CASSPTSGRDNEQFF
>NA|NA|TRBV7-9|TRBJ1-2
TGTGCCAGCAGCTCGCCTTGGGGCGCCGGGGATGGCTACACCTTC
CASSSPWGAGDGYTF